This is a list of T cell receptor beta chains from one sample in a study of long-term antiretroviral therapy in people with HIV. Clones were read by immunoSEQ multiplex PCR, and TCRdb kept only the in-frame ones, dropping some. Of 20,000 to 25,000 clones in the sample, around 90% are singletons; the top ten hold 3.5% to 4.5%. Specimen: unsorted PBMCs, collected 2.3 years after starting antiretroviral therapy. The receptors derive from a man in his fifties or sixties with HIV. The CDR3 runs from the conserved cysteine through the conserved F or W. A D gene is named only where the DNA matches it firmly. The size entry is marked missing in some rows and otherwise reads once, few, many or a size class.

TRBJ2-2	-	TRBD1	TRBV4-1	CASSFRGLPGELFF	TGCGCCAGCAGCTTCAGGGGGCTTCCCGGGGAGCTGTTTTTT
TRBJ2-7	few	TRBD2	TRBV27	CASSLGTSGATGEQYF	TGTGCCAGCAGTTTAGGGACTAGCGGGGCAACGGGGGAGCAGTACTTC
TRBJ1-5	-	-	TRBV10-3	CATTDRSNQPQHF	TGTGCCACGACCGACAGATCCAATCAGCCCCAGCATTTT
TRBJ1-2	-	TRBD1	TRBV4-3	CASSQVGTENYGYTF	TGCGCCAGCAGCCAAGTGGGGACAGAGAACTATGGCTACACCTTC
TRBJ2-5	-	TRBD2	TRBV5-1	CASSPTGTSGQETQYF	TGCGCCAGCAGCCCTACCGGGACTAGCGGACAAGAGACCCAGTACTTC
TRBJ2-7	-	TRBD1	TRBV4-3	CASSQGIQGASYEQYF	TGCGCCAGCAGCCAAGGAATCCAGGGGGCTTCCTACGAGCAGTACTTC
TRBJ1-6	-	-	TRBV4-3	CASSQDRAGESPLHF	TGCGCCAGCAGCCAAGATAGGGCAGGGGAATCACCCCTCCACTTT
TRBJ1-4	-	TRBD1	TRBV10-3	CAISGGTGNNEKLFF	TGTGCCATCAGTGGGGGGACAGGGAATAATGAAAAACTGTTTTTT
TRBJ1-5	few	TRBD1	TRBV6-1	CASSERQGGQPQHF	TGTGCCAGCAGTGAACGACAGGGGGGTCAGCCCCAGCATTTT
TRBJ2-7	once	TRBD1	TRBV19	CASSVTGGTSNEQYF	TGTGCCAGTAGTGTGACAGGGGGGACCTCCAACGAGCAGTACTTC
TRBJ2-1	-	TRBD2	TRBV2	CASSVLAGVYEQFF	TGTGCCAGCAGTGTGCTAGCGGGAGTTTATGAGCAGTTCTTC
TRBJ2-7	-	TRBD1	TRBV5-1	CASSSRDRAYEQYF	TGCGCCAGCAGCTCCCGGGACAGGGCCTACGAGCAGTACTTC
TRBJ2-3	-	TRBD2	TRBV5-6	CASSPRAGGTDTQYF	TGTGCCAGCAGCCCCCGAGCGGGAGGCACAGATACGCAGTATTTT
TRBJ1-5	-	-	TRBV2	CASSQEGRPQHF	TGTGCCAGCTCCCAAGAGGGAAGGCCCCAGCATTTT
TRBJ2-1	-	TRBD2	TRBV7-2	CASSLLSRGYNEQFF	TGTGCCAGCAGCTTACTATCGCGGGGGTATAATGAGCAGTTCTTC
TRBJ2-7	once	-	TRBV5-1	CASSLAPEYEQYF	TGCGCCAGCAGCTTGGCCCCCGAGTACGAGCAGTACTTC
TRBJ2-1	once	TRBD2	TRBV10-3	CAISELGGTSIGEQFF	TGTGCCATCAGTGAGCTTGGGGGGACTAGCATCGGTGAGCAGTTCTTC
TRBJ2-1	-	-	TRBV9	CASSDVSYNEQFF	TGTGCCAGCAGCGATGTCTCCTACAATGAGCAGTTCTTC
TRBJ2-2	-	-	TRBV5-1	CASSLRALDTGELFF	TGCGCCAGCAGCTTGAGGGCGCTCGACACCGGGGAGCTGTTTTTT
TRBJ1-4	-	TRBD1	TRBV9	CASSGTGGFGRTNEKLFF	TGTGCCAGCAGCGGGACAGGGGGTTTCGGGCGGACTAATGAAAAACTGTTTTTT
TRBJ2-3	-	-	TRBV6-5	CASSYVPEDTQYF	TGTGCCAGCAGTTACGTTCCAGAAGATACGCAGTATTTT
TRBJ2-1	-	-	TRBV27	CASSLKRGATRYNEQFF	TGTGCCAGCAGTTTGAAGAGGGGGGCGACAAGGTACAATGAGCAGTTCTTC
TRBJ1-6	-	-	TRBV19	CASSDYSGQGESPLHF	TGTGCCAGTAGTGATTATAGTGGTCAGGGAGAATCACCCCTCCACTTT
TRBJ2-3	-	-	TRBV9	CASSVASPASTDTQYF	TGTGCCAGCAGCGTAGCGAGTCCAGCTAGCACAGATACGCAGTATTTT
TRBJ2-1	-	-	TRBV5-1	CASSLAFGQSSYNEQFF	TGCGCCAGCAGCTTGGCCTTTGGACAAAGCTCCTACAATGAGCAGTTCTTC
TRBJ2-5	-	-	TRBV6-1	CASSWGPGSETQYF	TGTGCCAGCAGTTGGGGACCAGGGAGCGAGACCCAGTACTTC
TRBJ2-2	-	-	TRBV5-4	CASSLPGQNTGELFF	TGTGCCAGCAGCTTGCCAGGACAGAACACCGGGGAGCTGTTTTTT
TRBJ1-1	-	-	TRBV4-2	CASSQDGRGIEAFF	TGTGCCAGCAGCCAAGACGGCAGGGGAATTGAAGCTTTCTTT
TRBJ2-3	-	-	TRBV30	CAWSRGTQRADTQYF	TGTGCCTGGAGTCGGGGTACTCAGCGGGCAGATACGCAGTATTTT
TRBJ2-5	-	-	TRBV5-1	CASSASGAGETQYF	TGCGCCAGCAGCGCTTCAGGGGCTGGGGAGACCCAGTACTTC
TRBJ2-3	-	TRBD2	TRBV7-9	CASSLGGLAATDTQYF	TGTGCCAGCAGCTTAGGAGGACTAGCGGCCACAGATACGCAGTATTTT
TRBJ1-2	-	-	TRBV7-2	CASSLFGAVGAYGYTF	TGTGCCAGCAGCTTATTCGGGGCTGTCGGAGCTTATGGCTACACCTTC
TRBJ1-3	few	-	TRBV18	CASSQGSSGNTIYF	TGTGCCAGCTCACAGGGGAGCTCTGGAAACACCATATATTTT
TRBJ1-1	-	-	TRBV15	CATSRDLSEREAFF	TGTGCCACCAGCAGAGATCTGTCCGAAAGAGAAGCTTTCTTT
TRBJ1-2	-	TRBD1	TRBV4-3	CASSQDGLRQGYGYTF	TGCGCCAGCAGCCAAGATGGTCTTCGACAGGGTTATGGCTACACCTTC
TRBJ2-7	-	-	TRBV27	CASISRGYEQYF	TGTGCCAGCATTTCTAGGGGGTACGAGCAGTACTTC
TRBJ2-3	-	-	TRBV28	CASSSRLTDTQYF	TGTGCCAGCAGTTCTCGCCTCACAGATACGCAGTATTTT
TRBJ1-2	-	TRBD1	TRBV5-6	CASSFGTATTNYGYTF	TGTGCCAGCAGCTTCGGGACAGCCACGACTAACTATGGCTACACCTTC
TRBJ2-1	-	-	TRBV5-1	CASSLPEDEQFF	TGCGCCAGCAGCTTGCCCGAGGATGAGCAGTTCTTC
TRBJ2-5	-	TRBD2	TRBV2	CASGGLAGKTQYF	TGTGCCAGCGGGGGACTAGCGGGGAAGACCCAGTACTTC
TRBJ2-5	-	TRBD1	TRBV14	CASSNFLRGRGTQYF	TGTGCCAGCAGCAACTTTCTCAGGGGGCGGGGGACCCAGTACTTC
TRBJ2-7	-	-	TRBV5-1	CASSAGTALTYEQYF	TGCGCCAGCAGCGCCGGGACGGCGTTAACCTACGAGCAGTACTTC
TRBJ2-1	-	-	TRBV7-3	CASSSVGGLNEQFF	TGTGCCAGCAGCTCCGTGGGGGGGCTCAATGAGCAGTTCTTC
TRBJ2-1	once	-	TRBV5-4	CASSLEARGRYNEQFF	TGTGCCAGCAGCTTGGAAGCGCGGGGACGCTACAATGAGCAGTTCTTC
TRBJ2-1	-	TRBD2	TRBV29-1	CSVPGAGKREGPYNEQFF	TGCAGCGTTCCGGGGGCGGGAAAGCGGGAGGGCCCCTACAATGAGCAGTTCTTC
TRBJ1-2	-	-	TRBV7-9	CASSLAVAAHYGYTF	TGTGCCAGCAGCTTAGCGGTGGCGGCGCACTATGGCTACACCTTC
TRBJ2-7	-	TRBD1	TRBV14	CASSPRQGYSYEQYF	TGTGCCAGCAGCCCCCGACAGGGATACTCCTACGAGCAGTACTTC
TRBJ1-1	-	-	TRBV6-5	CVSSYSHRDTEAFF	TGTGTCAGCAGTTACTCTCACCGGGACACTGAAGCTTTCTTT
TRBJ2-5	-	TRBD2	TRBV5-1	CASSLPSGGQETQYF	TGCGCCAGCAGCTTGCCATCCGGGGGGCAAGAGACCCAGTACTTC
TRBJ2-1	-	TRBD2	TRBV2	CASSTQRLAVNNEQFF	TGTGCCAGCAGTACTCAGCGACTAGCGGTCAACAATGAGCAGTTCTTC
TRBJ1-2	-	-	TRBV6-5	CASRDFNYGYTF	TGTGCCAGCCGGGACTTCAACTATGGCTACACCTTC
TRBJ2-7	once	-	TRBV9	CASSVNPAYEQYF	TGTGCCAGCAGCGTAAATCCAGCCTACGAGCAGTACTTC
TRBJ1-2	-	TRBD1	TRBV6-5	CASSYTSGTGNYGYTF	TGTGCCAGCAGTTACACCTCCGGGACAGGAAACTATGGCTACACCTTC
TRBJ1-2	-	-	TRBV6-5	CAISRGSNYGYTF	TGTGCCATCTCTCGGGGTAGTAACTATGGCTACACCTTC
TRBJ2-5	-	TRBD2	TRBV5-1	CASSWRGEQETQYF	TGCGCCAGCAGCTGGCGGGGGGAACAAGAGACCCAGTACTTC